A single sample gave rise to the 18 T cell receptor beta chains below, sequenced in a study of regulatory T cells in long-lasting Graves disease. Time point noted: persistent/refractory GD, antithyroid drugs over 5 years with positive TRAb. Scientists built the TCR library using RNA that was extracted from PBMCs. iRepertoire HTBI primers and Arm-PCR of CDR3 regions built TCR beta libraries. Each CDR3 protein is one row after TCRdb ran MiXCR on the multiplex PCR reads. The sample lists under 450,000 distinct CDR3 sequences; more than 20% were seen once. Specimen: peripheral blood mononuclear cells (PBMCs), collected when the disease was refractory, from a patient treated with antithyroid drugs. These receptors were obtained from a woman aged 40 to 50 with Graves disease.

A single count supports this clonotype. The chain joins TRBV20-1 to TRBJ1-1; a possible D gene is TRBD1 (5 bases). This CDR3 region has 13 residues. The ends were cut back, 6 bases at V and 7 bases at J, with 18 bases in the middle. Germline values: CDR1 DFQATT, CDR2 SNEGSKA (reference sequence). The DNA for the CDR3 is TGCAGTGCCCCCTCATGGGGGAAGGATGAAGCTTTCTTT. Translation: CSAPSWGKDEAFF.

This clonotype occurred a few times. The V and J genes are TRBV15 and TRBJ2-3, with D unresolved. V dropped 5 bases and J dropped 0 bases, with 3 bases sitting between them. This CDR3 has 12 amino acids. CDR1 LNHNV and CDR2 YYDKDF come from the germline V gene (reference sequence). This CDR3 is CATSGSTDTQYF. The CDR3, as DNA: TGTGCCACCAGCGGGAGCACAGATACGCAGTATTTT.

This clonotype was found a few times. The chain uses TRBV3-1 and TRBJ1-1; D possibly corresponds to TRBD1 (5 bases). Germline loops: CDR1 LGHDT, CDR2 YNNKEL (reference sequence). The CDR3 spans 13 residues. V was cut by 7 bases and J by 0 bases, with 9 bases left in between. The chain's CDR3 is CASTDSLNTEAFF. CDR3 nucleotides: TGTGCCAGCACCGACAGTTTGAACACTGAAGCTTTCTTT.

At least ten counts were recorded for this clonotype. The rearrangement joins TRBV19 to TRBJ2-7; D may be TRBD1 (6 bases). CDR1 and CDR2 (germline): LNHDA, SQIVND (reference sequence). V gave up 5 bases and J gave up 1 base, with 18 bases separating them. CDR3 length: 16 amino acids. CDR3: CASSLDGGQPSYEQYF. CDR3 nucleotides: TGTGCCAGTAGTTTGGATGGAGGACAGCCTTCCTACGAGCAGTACTTC.

This clonotype was counted only a few times. V is TRBV20-1 and J is TRBJ2-3; 9 bases agree with TRBD1. The CDR3 runs to 14 residues. Germline CDR1 and CDR2: DFQATT and SNEGSKA (reference sequence). After removal of 4 bases from V and 1 base from J, the junction contained 3 bases not matched to a gene. The CDR3 DNA reads as TGCAGTGCTACCCGGGACAGGGGCACAGATACGCAGTATTTT. Translating it yields CSATRDRGTDTQYF.

This clonotype has more than one count but fewer than ten. The chain carries TRBV7-9 and TRBJ2-7; D is uncertain. There are 14 residues in the CDR3. Germline V gene sequence: CDR1 SEHNR, CDR2 FQNEAQ (reference sequence). V lost 2 bases and J lost 3, with 11 bases in between. CDR3 residues: CASSLKGKIYEQYF. As DNA, the CDR3 is TGTGCCAGCAGCTTAAAAGGGAAGATCTACGAGCAGTACTTC. The complete variable domain, with remaining parts taken from reference TRBV7-9 and TRBJ2-7, reads DTGVSQNPRHKITKRGQNVTFRCDPISEHNRLYWYRQTLGQGPEFLTYFQNEAQLEKSRLLSDRFSAERPKGSFSTLEIQRTEQGDSAMYLCASSLKGKIYEQYFGPGTRLTVT.

This clonotype was recorded at least ten times. This sequence joins TRBV18 and TRBJ1-1; D call uncertain. The V end lost 1 base, the J end lost 1 base, and 4 bases lay between the germline ends. This CDR3 is built from 13 residues. Germline CDR1 KGHSH, CDR2 LQKENI. CDR3 protein: CASSPQKNTEAFF. As DNA, the CDR3 is TGTGCCAGCTCACCACAGAAGAACACTGAAGCTTTCTTT.

There are many counts of this clonotype. The V call is TRBV28, the J call TRBJ2-2, with D unresolved. CDR3 length: 16 amino acids. Germline V gene lookup returns CDR1 MDHEN and CDR2 SYDVKM. V was clipped by 4 bases and J by 3 bases, with 15 bases between them. The CDR3 protein is CASSSLPTEYTGELFF. CDR3 nucleotide sequence: TGTGCCAGCAGTTCGCTTCCCACAGAGTACACCGGGGAGCTGTTTTTT. The complete variable domain, with remaining parts taken from reference TRBV28 and TRBJ2-2, reads DVKVTQSSRYLVKRTGEKVFLECVQDMDHENMFWYRQDPGLGLRLIYFSYDVKMKEKGDIPEGYSVSREKKERFSLILESASTNQTSMYLCASSSLPTEYTGELFFGEGSRLTVL.

This clonotype was seen repeatedly, ten times or more. This chain links TRBV28 with TRBJ2-2; 7 positions match TRBD2. CDR3 length: 13 amino acids. CDR1 is MDHEN, CDR2 SYDVKM, per germline. Losses at the gene ends were 5 bases for V and 6 bases for J; bases not matched to a gene: 3. Here the CDR3 reads CASSLGGAGELFF. The CDR3 DNA reads TGTGCCAGCAGTCTGGGGGGGGCCGGGGAGCTGTTTTTT. Complete variable domain (other parts from reference TRBV28 and TRBJ2-2): DVKVTQSSRYLVKRTGEKVFLECVQDMDHENMFWYRQDPGLGLRLIYFSYDVKMKEKGDIPEGYSVSREKKERFSLILESASTNQTSMYLCASSLGGAGELFFGEGSRLTVL.

Only one count was recorded for this clonotype. The chain's CDR3 is CASSQAISVNTEAFF. CDR3 nucleotides: TGTGCCAGCAGCCAAGCCATAAGTGTGAACACTGAAGCTTTCTTT. V usage is TRBV14 and J usage is TRBJ1-1, with D uncertain. The CDR3 runs to 15 residues. The ends were cut back, 1 base at V and 0 bases at J, with 9 bases in the middle. CDR1 is SGHDN and CDR2 is FVKESK in the germline V gene.

The table lists this clonotype with many counts. The chain uses TRBV20-1 and TRBJ1-1; weak D call: TRBD1 (6 bases). The germline V gene encodes CDR1 DFQATT and CDR2 SNEGSKA (reference sequence). CDR3 length equals 14 residues. Deletions cut 4 bases from V and 3 bases from J, with 15 bases between. The CDR3: CSANRRSGDTEAFF. CDR3 nucleotide sequence: TGCAGTGCTAACAGGAGATCAGGGGACACTGAAGCTTTCTTT.

The gene calls are TRBV20-1 and TRBJ2-2; D may match TRBD1 or TRBD2 (5 bases each). This CDR3 has 12 residues. V lost 1 base and J lost 7, with 7 bases in between. Germline-derived CDR1 and CDR2 are DFQATT and SNEGSKA (reference sequence). The CDR3 is CSARVGGGELFF. DNA for the CDR3: TGCAGTGCTAGAGTTGGGGGCGGGGAGCTGTTTTTT.

This CDR3 reads CASSRGQTKGEKLFF. In DNA, the CDR3 is TGTGCCAGCAGCCGTGGACAGACCAAGGGTGAAAAACTGTTTTTT. The chain carries TRBV7-9 and TRBJ1-4, with D possibly matching TRBD1 (6 bases). The CDR3 runs 15 residues. Trimming pared 5 bases from V and 7 bases from J, leaving 17 bases between. The germline V gene has CDR1 SEHNR and CDR2 FQNEAQ (reference sequence).

In this sample, this clonotype turned up many times. The chain combines TRBV28 with TRBJ1-3; D might be TRBD1 (6 bases). Looked up from germline, CDR1 is MDHEN and CDR2 is SYDVKM. This CDR3 has 16 residues. Trimming took off 6 bases at V and 0 bases at J, with 15 bases between the two ends. CDR3 in amino acids: CASRGAGSLSGNTIYF. CDR3 coding DNA: TGTGCCAGCAGGGGGGCAGGGAGCCTCTCTGGAAACACCATATATTTT.

This sequence joins TRBV20-1 and TRBJ1-1; D perhaps matches TRBD1 (5 bases). The CDR3 loop spans 21 amino acids. Germline CDR1 DFQATT, CDR2 SNEGSKA (reference sequence). With 3 bases removed from V and 6 bases from J, the gap between germline ends came to 38 bases. The CDR3 region is CSARGVLLTERVPHTASEAFF. CDR3 coding DNA: TGCAGTGCTAGGGGGGTCCTCCTTACCGAGAGGGTTCCCCACACCGCTTCTGAAGCTTTCTTT.

This clonotype was detected ten times or more. J is TRBJ2-1 and V is TRBV28; perhaps TRBD2 as D (5 bases). The CDR3 runs to 13 residues. Germline CDR1 reads MDHEN; CDR2 reads SYDVKM. The V end lost 6 bases, the J end lost 8 bases, and 14 bases lay between the germline ends. CDR3 residues: CASRLRRRHEQFF. The CDR3 region has the DNA TGTGCCAGCAGGTTAAGGCGGAGGCATGAGCAGTTCTTC.

A remark on this clonotype: One end of the junction is discordant with germline, which a read error may explain. The chain carries TRBV7-9 and TRBJ2-7, with D possibly TRBD1 on 5 matching bases. The CDR3 consists of 16 residues. The germline CDR1 and CDR2 sequences are SEHNR and FQNEAQ (reference sequence). CDR3 coding DNA: TGCGCCAGCAGCCACCCTACTGGGCAGGGCTCCTACGAGCAGTACTTC. This encodes CASSHPTGQGSYEQYF. Full variable domain (rest looked up from reference TRBV7-9 and TRBJ2-7): DTGVSQNPRHKITKRGQNVTFRCDPISEHNRLYWYRQTLGQGPEFLTYFQNEAQLEKSRLLSDRFSAERPKGSFSTLEIQRTEQGDSAMYLCASSHPTGQGSYEQYFGPGTRLTVT.

This clonotype was observed a few times. This chain uses TRBV3-1 with TRBJ2-2, with TRBD1 matching over 7 bases. The CDR3 sequence is 16 residues long. Germline CDR1 LGHDT, CDR2 YNNKEL (reference sequence). The V and J ends lost 4 bases and 5 bases, in that order; junction bases with no gene match: 10. The CDR3 protein is CASSRVLGGITGELFF. The CDR3 DNA follows: TGTGCCAGCAGCCGTGTGTTAGGGGGCATAACCGGGGAGCTGTTTTTT.